This T cell receptor (beta chain) originates from a study of CD8 T cells in ankylosing spondylitis (dated by TCRdb to the late 2010s). Background for the entire study: To find TCR variants linked to disease, the study profiled T cell receptor beta repertoires in ankylosing spondylitis patients and healthy donors. In total, the full study cohort was made up of 95 to 110 healthy donors and approximately 27 ankylosing spondylitis patients. Peripheral blood samples were taken, and synovial fluid was additionally collected from ankylosing spondylitis patients. On the study overall, not on this receptor specifically: The disease-linked clones had a CD8+ phenotype and were found at relatively low frequencies in peripheral blood. A TCR beta motif made up of eight or nine highly homologous amino acid variants appeared to be characteristic of blood from ankylosing spondylitis patients. According to the report, matched synovial fluid samples from ankylosing spondylitis patients were significantly enriched for the disease-linked clones. Some of the motif variants had been reported before in the synovial fluid and blood of reactive arthritis patients, a finding that suggests common disease-initiation mechanisms.

Synovial fluid samples and blood samples obtained from the same ankylosing spondylitis patients were matched. TCRdb names Illumina HiSeq 2500 as the instrument used. Quantitative 5'-RACE with molecular barcodes was used to prepare TCR beta libraries. Regarding the original processing steps: A new computational method based on a probabilistic model of VDJ rearrangement was used to identify disease-linked TCR variants. The public reads were run again by TCRdb, first through fastp at Q25 and then through MiXCR, and only productive beta chains were kept. When rows share a CDR3 protein, they turn into one entry using the most common DNA and genes. In this record, the V and J calls reflect TCRdb's handling and not the investigators' own analysis. The sample table holds approximately 140,000 distinct CDR3 sequences, of which approximately 48% were seen once. Together, the top ten hold 13% to 15% of the sample.

With regard to this clonotype: What this receptor recognizes is not known. The input lacks base qualities; no much larger clone sits a single base away.

The CDR3 covers 14 residues, taking in both the cysteine and the phenylalanine. Kept here is only the CDR3 DNA, which spans 42 bases and is read in frame from base 1. The CDR1 and CDR2 encoded by the germline V gene are MGHRA and YSYEKL. The V end loses 3 bases and the J end loses 8 bases, and a stretch of 14 bases separates them. The sequence derives from a male donor with ankylosing spondylitis. The chain is made from TRBV4-1 and TRBJ1-3, with no reliable assignment of the D segment. Sequencing input: synovial fluid, either unsorted or a sorted T cell fraction (not recorded which). In nucleotide form, the sequence is TGCGCCAGCAGCCACGGCCGGCTGGTTGACACCATATATTTT. Its translation reads: CASSHGRLVDTIYF.